What follows are 7 T cell receptor beta chains derived from one specimen sequenced in a study of T cells in Graves' hyperthyroidism and ophthalmopathy. Authors of the study amplified TCR beta CDR3 regions from RNA transcripts. First-round RT-PCR targeting the TCR CDR3 was performed with the HTBI primer set. TCRdb re-analysed the multiplex PCR reads in MiXCR, keeping a single row per CDR3 protein. Among 550,000 to 700,000 distinct CDR3 sequences listed, around 42% were seen once. Sequenced: peripheral blood or thyroid tissue (not recorded which). Receptors were obtained from an adult woman with Graves' disease, either hyperthyroidism or ophthalmopathy (not recorded which).

This clonotype has ten or more counts. This chain uses TRBV3-1 with TRBJ1-3; D ambiguous. Germline CDR1 and CDR2: LGHDT and YNNKEL (reference sequence). The CDR3 sequence is 14 residues long. Trimming removed 4 bases at V and 4 bases at J, with 11 bases between. CDR3 nucleotides: TGTGCCAGCAGCCTTACTAGGCGAGGAAACACCATATATTTT. It encodes CASSLTRRGNTIYF. Drawing the rest from reference TRBV3-1 and TRBJ1-3, the complete variable domain is DTAVSQTPKYLVTQMGNDKSIKCEQNLGHDTMYWYKQDSKKFLKIMFSYNNKELIINETVPNRFSPKSPDKAHLNLHINSLELGDSAVYFCASSLTRRGNTIYFGEGSWLTVV.

This clonotype has at least ten counts. The chain employs TRBV6-5 and TRBJ1-5, with 8 bases fitting TRBD1. The J segment lost 1 base and the V segment lost 5 bases, leaving 4 bases of the junction unmatched. CDR3 length: 15 residues. CDR1 is MNHEY, CDR2 SVGAGI, per germline. CDR3 in amino acids: CASSRGQASNQPQHF. The CDR3 DNA reads TGTGCCAGCAGTCGGGGACAGGCCAGCAATCAGCCCCAGCATTTT.

DNA of the CDR3: TGCAGTGCCCCGGGACTGCCTATGAACACTGAAGCTTTCTTT. It translates to CSAPGLPMNTEAFF. The chain joins TRBV20-1 to TRBJ1-1, with D possibly TRBD1 on 5 matching bases. The CDR3 has 14 residues. V shed 6 bases and J shed 0 bases, with 14 bases lying between them. The germline CDR1 and CDR2 sequences are DFQATT and SNEGSKA (reference sequence).

This clonotype was counted ten times or more. This chain links TRBV9 with TRBJ2-7; no clear D gene. Per germline, CDR1 SGDLS and CDR2 YYNGEE. The CDR3 is 14 amino acids. Trimming cost V 5 bases and J 2 bases, with 14 bases left between them. CDR3 protein: CASRDANSTYEQYF. The DNA for the CDR3 is TGTGCCAGCAGAGACGCAAATTCCACCTACGAGCAGTACTTC.

This clonotype was counted ten times or more. The chain has TRBV9 and TRBJ2-7; perhaps TRBD2 as D (5 bases). Germline V gene data show CDR1 as SGDLS and CDR2 as YYNGEE. V lost 4 bases, J lost 7 bases, and 12 bases lay in between. The CDR3 loop spans 12 amino acids. The CDR3 region has the DNA TGTGCCAGCAGCACGGGGAGAGGAGAGCAGTACTTC. It translates to CASSTGRGEQYF.

This clonotype has a count of ten or more. The V gene is TRBV27, the J gene TRBJ2-5, with a possible D match to TRBD2 (5 bases). The CDR3 consists of 16 residues. V dropped 5 bases and J dropped 5 bases, with 21 bases sitting between them. Germline CDR1 reads MNHEY; CDR2 reads SMNVEV (reference sequence). In DNA, the CDR3 is TGTGCCAGCAGTCCCGGAACGGGGTCTGTGGTCGAGACCCAGTACTTC. Amino acid sequence: CASSPGTGSVVETQYF.

A word on this clonotype: One end of the junction does not line up with germline, which may come from a read error. V and J are TRBV5-6 and TRBJ1-2; D is unclear. The CDR3 runs to 13 residues. Germline-derived CDR1 and CDR2 are SGHDT and YYEEEE. The CDR3 region has the DNA TGTGCCAGCACCTTGCCTCCTAACTATGGCTACACCTTC. Translating it yields CASTLPPNYGYTF.